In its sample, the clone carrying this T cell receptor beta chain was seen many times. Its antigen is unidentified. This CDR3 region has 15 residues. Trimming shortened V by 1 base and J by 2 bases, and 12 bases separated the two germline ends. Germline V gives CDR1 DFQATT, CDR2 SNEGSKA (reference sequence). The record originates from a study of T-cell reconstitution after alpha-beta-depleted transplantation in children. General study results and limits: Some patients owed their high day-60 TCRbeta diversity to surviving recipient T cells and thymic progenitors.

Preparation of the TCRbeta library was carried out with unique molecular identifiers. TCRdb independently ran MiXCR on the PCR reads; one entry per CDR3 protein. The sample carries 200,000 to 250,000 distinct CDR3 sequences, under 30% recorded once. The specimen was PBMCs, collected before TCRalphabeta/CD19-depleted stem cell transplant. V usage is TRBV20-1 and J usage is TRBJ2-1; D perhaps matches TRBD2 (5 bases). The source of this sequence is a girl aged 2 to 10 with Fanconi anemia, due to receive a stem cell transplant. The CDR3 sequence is CSARARESPYNEQFF. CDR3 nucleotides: TGCAGTGCTAGAGCTAGGGAGAGCCCCTACAATGAGCAGTTCTTC.